The sequence of this TCR beta chain was determined in a study of T-cell memory formation after mild COVID-19 (dated by TCRdb to the early 2020s). Notes on the research overall: TCR sequence clusters from the two donors were largely donor specific. In a couple of donors, T-cell clones that expanded and contracted after mild COVID-19 were tracked by sequencing TCRalpha and TCRbeta repertoires over time. Two young, previously healthy adult volunteers, one female and one male, were included in the cohort.

Its CDR3 holds 17 amino acids, cysteine through phenylalanine. Just CDR3 DNA is preserved here, 51 bases in frame from base 1. The germline V gene provides CDR1 SGDLS and CDR2 YYNGEE. A distance of 13 bases separates the germline ends of V and J, which lose 0 bases and 0 bases respectively. This clonotype was detected only once. Its antigen is unknown. No base qualities exist here, and no much larger clone lies one base off it. A single read constitutes weak evidence. These reads were obtained on an Illumina NovaSeq 6000. cDNA libraries for TCRalpha and TCRbeta were prepared by 5'RACE using constant-segment primers, with sample barcodes and unique molecular identifiers added. RNA was extracted from every sample with Trizol reagent. Libraries were amplified in two PCR steps, with a second sample barcode and Illumina TruSeq adapters added in the second step. Sequencing of the libraries was done on an Illumina NovaSeq, producing 2 x 150 bp paired-end reads. The paper's processing steps were these. With migec v1.2.7, reads were demultiplexed and then collapsed into UMI-guided consensus sequences. With mixcr v2.1.11, UMI consensuses were aligned to TRA and TRB V and J templates and assembled into clonotypes. Clonotypes were classified as expanded or contracted when called significant by both edgeR and NoisET, with noise models trained on biological replicates. edgeR calls used a false discovery rate-adjusted p below 0.01 and a log2 fold-change threshold of 1. As an exploratory analysis of dynamics, max-normalized trajectories of the 1000 most abundant clonotypes were examined with PCA combined with hierarchical clustering. Separately sequenced CD4+ and CD8+ repertoires were used to assign the CD4 or CD8 phenotype of responding clones. TCRdb reanalyzed the raw reads on its own, using fastp at Q25 for trimming and MiXCR for clone calling, and kept in-frame beta chains. Duplicate CDR3 protein sequences are folded into a single record with the most common DNA and genes. These V and J calls are TCRdb output, not the study's own analysis. This sample holds about 290,000 distinct CDR3 sequences; more than 15% were observed only once. Roughly a fifth of the sample is held by the ten biggest clonotypes.

Broad study findings and their caveats: Contracting CD4+ clones were found mainly in CM and EM memory subsets, while CD8+ clones were enriched in EMRA. From day 15 to 85, contracting clones showed balanced CD4/CD8 phenotypes, whereas a second wave of clones that expanded from day 15 to 37 leaned towards CD4+. The study included only a couple of mild cases, and larger cohorts that include severe cases with pre-infection samples were judged to be necessary. The detection of some responding clones in pre-infection memory suggests that pre-existing cross-reactive memory T cells joined the SARS-CoV-2 response. The second-wave clones that peaked on day 37 were not confirmed to be SARS-CoV-2 specific.

Ficoll-Paque density gradient centrifugation was the method used to isolate PBMCs. The sample comprised PBMCs or a T cell subset sorted from them (not recorded which). The chain uses TRBV9 and TRBJ1-3, with TRBD1 tentatively as D gene (6 bases match). This clonotype was sampled from a man aged 18 to 30 who had mild COVID-19 (a few samples of this study predate the infection). The sample titles of this study are shuffled in the database, so cell type and time point are left out; the donor was told from shared clones. The CDR3 here reads CASSVVPGANSGNTIYF. The DNA reads as follows: TGTGCCAGCAGCGTAGTACCGGGGGCCAACTCTGGAAACACCATATATTTT.